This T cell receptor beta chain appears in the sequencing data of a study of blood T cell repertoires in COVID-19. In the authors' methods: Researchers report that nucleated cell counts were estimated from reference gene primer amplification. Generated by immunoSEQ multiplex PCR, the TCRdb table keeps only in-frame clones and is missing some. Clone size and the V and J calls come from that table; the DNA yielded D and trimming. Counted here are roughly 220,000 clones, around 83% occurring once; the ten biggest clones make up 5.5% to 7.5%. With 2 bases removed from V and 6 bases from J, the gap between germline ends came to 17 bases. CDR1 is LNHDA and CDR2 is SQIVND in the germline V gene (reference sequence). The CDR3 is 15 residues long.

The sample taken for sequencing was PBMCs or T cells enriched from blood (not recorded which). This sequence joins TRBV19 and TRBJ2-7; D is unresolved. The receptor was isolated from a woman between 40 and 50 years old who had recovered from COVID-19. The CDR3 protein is CASSISPSSGTEQYF. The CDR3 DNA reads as TGTGCCAGTAGTATATCCCCCTCTTCAGGAACCGAGCAGTACTTC.